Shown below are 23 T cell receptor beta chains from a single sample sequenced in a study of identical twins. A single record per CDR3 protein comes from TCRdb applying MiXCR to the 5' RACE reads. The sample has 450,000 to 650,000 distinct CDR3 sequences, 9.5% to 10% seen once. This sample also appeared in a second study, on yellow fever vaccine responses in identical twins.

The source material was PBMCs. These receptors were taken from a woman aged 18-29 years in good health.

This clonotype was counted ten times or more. The CDR3 loop is CASSSAPGRQETQYF. DNA of the CDR3: TGCGCCAGCAGCTCCGCCCCGGGGAGGCAAGAGACCCAGTACTTC. V gene TRBV5-1 combines with J gene TRBJ2-5, with D maybe TRBD2 (6 bases). The ends were cut back, 3 bases at V and 2 bases at J, with 14 bases in the middle. Germline CDR1 SGHRS, CDR2 YFSETQ. CDR3 length: 15 amino acids.

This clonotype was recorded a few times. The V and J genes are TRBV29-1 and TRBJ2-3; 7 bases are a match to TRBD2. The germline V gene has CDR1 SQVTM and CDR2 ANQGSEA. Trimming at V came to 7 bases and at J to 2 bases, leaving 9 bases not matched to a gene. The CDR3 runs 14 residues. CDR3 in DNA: TGCAGCGCCCCCGCGGGAGTACCCACAGATACGCAGTATTTT. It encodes CSAPAGVPTDTQYF.

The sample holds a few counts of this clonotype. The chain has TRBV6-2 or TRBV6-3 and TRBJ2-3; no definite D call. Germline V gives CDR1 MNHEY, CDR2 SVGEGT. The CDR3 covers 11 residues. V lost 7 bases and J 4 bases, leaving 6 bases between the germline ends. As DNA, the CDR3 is TGTGCCAGCAAATGGGCAGATACGCAGTATTTT. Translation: CASKWADTQYF.

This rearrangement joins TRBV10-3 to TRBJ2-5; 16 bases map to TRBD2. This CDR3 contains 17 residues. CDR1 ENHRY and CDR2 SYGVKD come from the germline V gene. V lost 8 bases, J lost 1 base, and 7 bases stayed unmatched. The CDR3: CAISGTSGRGSQETQYF. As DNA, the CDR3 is TGTGCCATCTCCGGGACTAGCGGGAGGGGATCCCAAGAGACCCAGTACTTC.

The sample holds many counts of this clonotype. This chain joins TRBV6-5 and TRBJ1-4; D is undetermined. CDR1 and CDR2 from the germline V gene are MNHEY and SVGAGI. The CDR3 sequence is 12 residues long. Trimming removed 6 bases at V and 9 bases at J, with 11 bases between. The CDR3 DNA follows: TGTGCCAGCAGGGCAGGTCTTCAAAAACTGTTTTTT. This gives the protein CASRAGLQKLFF.

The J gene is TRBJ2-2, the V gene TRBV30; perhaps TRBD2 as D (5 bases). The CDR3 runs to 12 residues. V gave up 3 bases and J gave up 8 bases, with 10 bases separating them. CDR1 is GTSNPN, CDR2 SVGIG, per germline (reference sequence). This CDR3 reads CAWRDSQGELFF. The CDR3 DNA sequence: TGTGCCTGGAGGGACTCTCAAGGGGAGCTGTTTTTT.

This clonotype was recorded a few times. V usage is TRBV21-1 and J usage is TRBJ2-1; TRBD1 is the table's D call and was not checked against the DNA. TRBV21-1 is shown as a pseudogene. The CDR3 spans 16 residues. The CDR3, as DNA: TGTGCCAGCAGTGCTACCCGGGACAGGGCGGAAAATGAGCAGTTCTTC. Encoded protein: CASSATRDRAENEQFF.

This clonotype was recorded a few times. The CDR3 loop is CASSRSGQGIGELFF. The CDR3 region has the DNA TGTGCCAGCAGTCGCTCGGGACAGGGGATCGGGGAGCTGTTTTTT. The chain carries TRBV6-5 and TRBJ2-2, with 10 bases matching TRBD1. V lost 5 bases, J lost 7 bases, and 7 bases stayed unmatched. The CDR3 is 15 residues long. Germline assignment: CDR1 MNHEY and CDR2 SVGAGI.

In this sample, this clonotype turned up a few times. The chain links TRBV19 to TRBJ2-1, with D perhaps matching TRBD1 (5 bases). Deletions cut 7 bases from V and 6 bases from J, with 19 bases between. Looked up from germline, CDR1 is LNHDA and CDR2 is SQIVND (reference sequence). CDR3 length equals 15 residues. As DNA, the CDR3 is TGTGCCAGTATCAATAGGGCAACAGGAGTCAATGAGCAGTTCTTC. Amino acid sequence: CASINRATGVNEQFF.

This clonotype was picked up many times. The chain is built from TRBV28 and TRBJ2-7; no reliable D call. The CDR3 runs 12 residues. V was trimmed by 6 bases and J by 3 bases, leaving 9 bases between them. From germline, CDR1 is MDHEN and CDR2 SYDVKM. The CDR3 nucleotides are TGTGCCAGCAGCCTACAAGTCTACGAGCAGTACTTC. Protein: CASSLQVYEQYF.

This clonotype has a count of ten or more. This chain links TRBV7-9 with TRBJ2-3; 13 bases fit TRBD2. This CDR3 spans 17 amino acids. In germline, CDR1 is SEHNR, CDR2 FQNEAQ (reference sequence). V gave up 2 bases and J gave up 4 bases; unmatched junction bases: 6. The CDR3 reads CASSLIGTSGMADTQYF. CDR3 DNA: TGTGCCAGCAGCTTAATTGGGACTAGCGGGATGGCAGATACGCAGTATTTT.

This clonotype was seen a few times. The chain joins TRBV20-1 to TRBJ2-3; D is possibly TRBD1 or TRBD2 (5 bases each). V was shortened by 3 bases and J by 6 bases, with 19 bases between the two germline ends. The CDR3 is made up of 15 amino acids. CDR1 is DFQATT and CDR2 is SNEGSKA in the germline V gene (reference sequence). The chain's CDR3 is CSASGRDGPQDTQYF. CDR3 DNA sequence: TGCAGTGCTAGTGGAAGGGACGGACCCCAGGATACGCAGTATTTT.

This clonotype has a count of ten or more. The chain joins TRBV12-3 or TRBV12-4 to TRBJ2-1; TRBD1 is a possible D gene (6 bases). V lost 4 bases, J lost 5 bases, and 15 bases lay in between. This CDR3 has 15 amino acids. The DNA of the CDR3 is TGTGCCAGCAGTTCACAGGGCGTAAGGGACAATGAGCAGTTCTTC. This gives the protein CASSSQGVRDNEQFF.

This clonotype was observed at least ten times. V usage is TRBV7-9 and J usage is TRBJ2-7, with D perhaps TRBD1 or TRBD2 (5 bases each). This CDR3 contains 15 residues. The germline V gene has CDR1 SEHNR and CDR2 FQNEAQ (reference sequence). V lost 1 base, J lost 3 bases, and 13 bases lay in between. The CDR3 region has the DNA TGTGCCAGCAGCTTAGTGGGACCCACCGTCTACGAGCAGTACTTC. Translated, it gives CASSLVGPTVYEQYF.

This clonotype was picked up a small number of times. For the CDR3, the DNA is TGTGCCAGCAGCCAAGACCTCCGGGGGGTCAGTGAGCAGTTCTTC. It is translated as CASSQDLRGVSEQFF. The J gene is TRBJ2-1, the V gene TRBV3-1; 7 bases match TRBD2. Germline CDR1 and CDR2: LGHDT and YNNKEL (reference sequence). There are 15 residues in the CDR3. V shed 0 bases, J shed 9 bases, and the junction held 8 bases outside the gene matches.

The CDR3 here is CASTLPTSGSLDTQYF. CDR3 DNA sequence: TGTGCCAGCACCCTTCCGACTAGCGGGAGTTTAGATACGCAGTATTTT. The V and J genes are TRBV12-3 or TRBV12-4 and TRBJ2-3; 12 positions match TRBD2. V gave up 7 bases and J gave up 5 bases; unmatched junction bases: 10. This CDR3 has 16 residues.

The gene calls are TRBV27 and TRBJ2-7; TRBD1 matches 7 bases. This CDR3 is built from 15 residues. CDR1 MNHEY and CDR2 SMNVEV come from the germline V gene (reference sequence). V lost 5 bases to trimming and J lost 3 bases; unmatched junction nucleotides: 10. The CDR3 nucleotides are TGTGCCAGCAGTCGACGCCCCGACAGGGTCTACGAGCAGTACTTC. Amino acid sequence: CASSRRPDRVYEQYF.

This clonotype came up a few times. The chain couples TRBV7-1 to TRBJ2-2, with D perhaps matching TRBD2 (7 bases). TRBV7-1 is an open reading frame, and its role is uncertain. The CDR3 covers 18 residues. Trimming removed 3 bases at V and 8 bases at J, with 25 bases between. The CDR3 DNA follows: TGTGCCAGCAGCTCGAGCGGGGTAAAGACAGGTTTGGCAGGGGAGCTGTTTTTT. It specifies CASSSSGVKTGLAGELFF.

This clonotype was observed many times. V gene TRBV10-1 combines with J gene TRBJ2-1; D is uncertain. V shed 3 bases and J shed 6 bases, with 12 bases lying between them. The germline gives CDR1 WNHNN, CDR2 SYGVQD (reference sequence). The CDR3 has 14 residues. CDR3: CASSDDPSTNEQFF. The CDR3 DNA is TGCGCCAGCAGTGATGACCCCTCTACCAATGAGCAGTTCTTC.

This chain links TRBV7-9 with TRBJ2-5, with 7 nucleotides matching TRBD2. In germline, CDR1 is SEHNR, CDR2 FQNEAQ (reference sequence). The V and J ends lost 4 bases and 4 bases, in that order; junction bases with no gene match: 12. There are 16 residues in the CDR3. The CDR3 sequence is CASSSLGRERGETQYF. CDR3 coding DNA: TGTGCCAGCAGCTCCCTTGGGAGGGAGAGGGGAGAGACCCAGTACTTC.

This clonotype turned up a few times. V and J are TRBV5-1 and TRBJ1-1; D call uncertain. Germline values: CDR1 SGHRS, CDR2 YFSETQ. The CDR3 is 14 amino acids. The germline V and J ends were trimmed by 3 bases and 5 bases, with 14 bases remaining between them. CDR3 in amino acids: CASSSRFVGTEAFF. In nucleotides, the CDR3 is TGCGCCAGCAGCTCCCGTTTTGTCGGAACTGAAGCTTTCTTT.

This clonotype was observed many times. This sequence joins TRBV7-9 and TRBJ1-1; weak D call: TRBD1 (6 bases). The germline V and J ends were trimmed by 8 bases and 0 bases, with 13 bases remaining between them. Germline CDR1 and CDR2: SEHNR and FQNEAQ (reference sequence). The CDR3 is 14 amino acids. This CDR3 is CASGTGTMNTEAFF. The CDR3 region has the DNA TGTGCCAGCGGTACAGGGACAATGAACACTGAAGCTTTCTTT.

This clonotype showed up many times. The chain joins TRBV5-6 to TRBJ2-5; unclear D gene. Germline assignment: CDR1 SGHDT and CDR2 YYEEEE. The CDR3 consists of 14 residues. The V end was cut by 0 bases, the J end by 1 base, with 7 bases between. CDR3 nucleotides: TGTGCCAGCAGCTTGGGGCAAGCCCAAGAGACCCAGTACTTC. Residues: CASSLGQAQETQYF.